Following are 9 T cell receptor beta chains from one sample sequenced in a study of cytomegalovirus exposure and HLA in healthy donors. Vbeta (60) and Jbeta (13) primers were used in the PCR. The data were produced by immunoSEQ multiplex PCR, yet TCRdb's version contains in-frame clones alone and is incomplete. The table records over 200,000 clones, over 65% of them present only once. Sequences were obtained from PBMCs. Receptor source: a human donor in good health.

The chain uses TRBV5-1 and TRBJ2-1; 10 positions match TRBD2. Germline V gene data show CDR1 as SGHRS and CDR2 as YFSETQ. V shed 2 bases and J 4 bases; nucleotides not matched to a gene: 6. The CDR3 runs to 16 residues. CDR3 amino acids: CASSLTSGDRYNEQFF. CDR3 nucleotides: TGCGCCAGCAGCTTAACTAGCGGGGATAGATACAATGAGCAGTTCTTC. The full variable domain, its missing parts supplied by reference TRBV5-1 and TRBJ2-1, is KAGVTQTPRYLIKTRGQQVTLSCSPISGHRSVSWYQQTPGQGLQFLFEYFSETQRNKGNFPGRFSGRQFSNSRSEMNVSTLELGDSALYLCASSLTSGDRYNEQFFGPGTRLTVL.

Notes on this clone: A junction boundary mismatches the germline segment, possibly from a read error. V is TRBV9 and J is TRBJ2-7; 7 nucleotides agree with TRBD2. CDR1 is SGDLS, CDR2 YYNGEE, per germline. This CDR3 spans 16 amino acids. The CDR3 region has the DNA TGTGCCAGCAGCGTAGATTTACCGACTAGCTCCAACGAGCAGTACTTC. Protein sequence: CASSVDLPTSSNEQYF.

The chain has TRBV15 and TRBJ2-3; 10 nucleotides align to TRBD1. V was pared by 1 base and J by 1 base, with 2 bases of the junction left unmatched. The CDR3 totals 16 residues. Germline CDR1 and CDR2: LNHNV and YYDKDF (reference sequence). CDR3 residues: CATSRGQGAGTDTQYF. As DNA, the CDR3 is TGTGCCACCAGCAGAGGACAGGGGGCAGGCACAGATACGCAGTATTTT.

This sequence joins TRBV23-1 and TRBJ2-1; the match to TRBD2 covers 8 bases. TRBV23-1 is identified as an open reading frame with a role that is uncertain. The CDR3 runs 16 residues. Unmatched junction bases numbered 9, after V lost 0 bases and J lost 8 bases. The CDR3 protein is CASSQSSSGLADEQFF. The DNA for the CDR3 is TGCGCCAGCAGTCAATCGTCGTCCGGACTAGCAGATGAGCAGTTCTTC.

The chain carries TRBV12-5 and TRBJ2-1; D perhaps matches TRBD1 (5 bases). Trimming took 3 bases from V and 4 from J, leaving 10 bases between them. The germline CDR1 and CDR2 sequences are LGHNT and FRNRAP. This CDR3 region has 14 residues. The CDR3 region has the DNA TGTGCTAGTGGTTTCCCACAGGAATACAATGAGCAGTTCTTC. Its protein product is CASGFPQEYNEQFF.

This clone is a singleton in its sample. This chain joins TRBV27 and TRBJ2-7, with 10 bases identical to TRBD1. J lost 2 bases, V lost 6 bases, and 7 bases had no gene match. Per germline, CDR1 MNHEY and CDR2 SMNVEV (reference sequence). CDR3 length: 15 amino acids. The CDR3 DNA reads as TGTGCCAGCAGCAATCCGGGACAGGGGACCTACGAGCAGTACTTC. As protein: CASSNPGQGTYEQYF.

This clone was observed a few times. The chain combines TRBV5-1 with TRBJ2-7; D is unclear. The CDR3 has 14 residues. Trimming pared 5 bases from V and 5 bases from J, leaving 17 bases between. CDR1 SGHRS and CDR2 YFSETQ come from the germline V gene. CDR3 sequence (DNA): TGCGCCAGCAGATCTCCGCTAGGTCGGAACGAGCAGTACTTC. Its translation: CASRSPLGRNEQYF.

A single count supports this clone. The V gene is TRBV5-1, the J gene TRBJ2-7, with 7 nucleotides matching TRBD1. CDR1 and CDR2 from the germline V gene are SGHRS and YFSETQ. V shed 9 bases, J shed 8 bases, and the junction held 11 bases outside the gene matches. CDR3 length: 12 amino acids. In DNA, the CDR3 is TGCGCCACCCCCTCTGACAGGGACCAGCAGTACTTC. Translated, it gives CATPSDRDQQYF.

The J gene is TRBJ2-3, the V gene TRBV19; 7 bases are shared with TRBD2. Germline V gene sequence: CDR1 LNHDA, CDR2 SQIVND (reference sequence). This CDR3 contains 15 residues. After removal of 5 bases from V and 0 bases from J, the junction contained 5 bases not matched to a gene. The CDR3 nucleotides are TGTGCCAGTAGTGACGAGCGGGGAAGCACAGATACGCAGTATTTT. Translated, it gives CASSDERGSTDTQYF.